These 17 T cell receptor beta chains share one sample of origin, sequenced in a study of blood T cell repertoires in COVID-19 (dated by TCRdb to 2018 to 2020). Library method: the immunoSEQ multiplex PCR assay. Drawn from immuneACCESS, this table holds only the in-frame rearrangements with V and J called that TCRdb kept. Clones are partly lost; checked studies trace under half to an unresolved V gene and leave the rest unexplained. In all, the sample holds around 330,000 clones, and around 90% of those were seen once. The top ten hold 2% to 3% of the sample. The sequenced sample was PBMCs or T cells enriched from blood (not recorded which). The receptors here all came from a man aged 55-75 years who had recovered from COVID-19.

The J gene is TRBJ2-2, the V gene TRBV7-8; 9 nucleotides agree with TRBD1. CDR1 and CDR2 from the germline V gene are SGHVS and FQNEAQ. The V segment lost 0 bases and the J segment 6 bases; nucleotides outside the gene matches: 5. The CDR3 runs to 16 residues. CDR3 region: CASSLAGTGYSGELFF. CDR3 DNA: TGTGCCAGCAGCTTAGCCGGGACAGGGTATTCCGGGGAGCTGTTTTTT.

This clone was seen only once. This chain links TRBV9 with TRBJ2-1, with 7 positions matching TRBD2. V shed 0 bases, J shed 6 bases, and the junction held 9 bases outside the gene matches. Germline loops: CDR1 SGDLS, CDR2 YYNGEE. The CDR3 consists of 16 residues. The CDR3 DNA follows: TGTGCCAGCAGCGTAGGGTTTGGCGGGAGTGGCAATGAGCAGTTCTTC. Its protein product is CASSVGFGGSGNEQFF.

The V call is TRBV9, the J call TRBJ2-2; D is perhaps TRBD2 (6 bases). The CDR3 runs to 15 residues. With 1 base removed from V and 1 base from J, the gap between germline ends came to 8 bases. The germline gives CDR1 SGDLS, CDR2 YYNGEE. In DNA form, the CDR3 reads TGTGCCAGCAGCGTATGGGGGGTGAACACCGGGGAGCTGTTTTTT. Translating gives CASSVWGVNTGELFF.

V and J are TRBV25-1 and TRBJ2-2; 14 nucleotides agree with TRBD2. The V segment lost 10 bases and the J segment 6 bases; nucleotides outside the gene matches: 4. The length of the CDR3 is 14 residues. Germline CDR1 and CDR2: MGHDK and SYGVNS. The CDR3 here is CATGGLAGAGELFF. The CDR3 DNA reads as TGTGCCACCGGGGGACTAGCGGGAGCCGGGGAGCTGTTTTTT.

The chain couples TRBV7-3 to TRBJ2-1; no clear D gene. The V and J ends lost 1 base and 6 bases respectively, with 16 bases between them. The CDR3 runs 16 residues. Germline V gives CDR1 SGHTA, CDR2 FQGTGA. CDR3 in DNA: TGTGCCAGCAGCTTAAGAGTAATATCGAACCTCAATGAGCAGTTCTTC. Protein: CASSLRVISNLNEQFF.

The chain uses TRBV29-1 and TRBJ1-2; TRBD1 matches 7 bases. CDR1 and CDR2 (germline): SQVTM, ANQGSEA. Trimming at V came to 6 bases and at J to 0 bases, leaving 10 bases not matched to a gene. This CDR3 is 15 amino acids long. DNA for the CDR3: TGCAGCGTCCTTCCCGGGACAGCAGCTAACTATGGCTACACCTTC. Translation: CSVLPGTAANYGYTF.

The rearrangement links TRBV13 to TRBJ2-1; D gene unclear. Germline CDR1 and CDR2: PRHDT and FYEKMQ (reference sequence). The CDR3 length is 13 residues. V was pared by 2 bases and J by 2 bases, with 4 bases between. Here the CDR3 reads CASSLSAYNEQFF. Here the CDR3 DNA reads TGTGCCAGCAGCTTATCTGCCTACAATGAGCAGTTCTTC. Filled out from reference TRBV13 and TRBJ2-1, the complete variable domain reads AAGVIQSPRHLIKEKRETATLKCYPIPRHDTVYWYQQGPGQDPQFLISFYEKMQSDKGSIPDRFSAQQFSDYHSELNMSSLELGDSALYFCASSLSAYNEQFFGPGTRLTVL.

This chain joins TRBV4-1 and TRBJ2-7; D might be TRBD1 (5 bases). CDR1 and CDR2 from the germline V gene are MGHRA and YSYEKL. CDR3 length: 16 amino acids. V shed 0 bases and J shed 3 bases, with 15 bases lying between them. As DNA, the CDR3 is TGCGCCAGCAGCCAAGAATTGTCCCAGGGATTCTACGAGCAGTACTTC. Encoded protein: CASSQELSQGFYEQYF.

This rearrangement joins TRBV7-9 to TRBJ2-2; D call uncertain. The V and J ends lost 0 bases and 6 bases respectively, with 5 bases between them. The CDR3 covers 13 residues. The germline V gene has CDR1 SEHNR and CDR2 FQNEAQ (reference sequence). CDR3 sequence (DNA): TGTGCCAGCAGCTTAGCGGCGGCCGGGGAGCTGTTTTTT. Amino acids: CASSLAAAGELFF.

This sequence joins TRBV27 and TRBJ1-2; 10 bases line up with TRBD1. The V gene end was trimmed by 5 bases and the J gene end by 8 bases; junction bases not matched to a gene: 5. The germline gives CDR1 MNHEY, CDR2 SMNVEV (reference sequence). The CDR3 has 13 amino acids. The CDR3, as DNA: TGTGCCAGCAGTACCTGGACAGGGGGGGGCTACACCTTC. Residues: CASSTWTGGGYTF.

The V call is TRBV6-1, the J call TRBJ1-5, with D perhaps TRBD1 (6 bases). V lost 3 bases and J 5 bases, leaving 14 bases between the germline ends. Germline CDR1 and CDR2: MNHNS and SASEGT. This CDR3 has 15 residues. The CDR3 DNA reads TGTGCCAGCAGTGACAGGGGATCGATCGATCAGCCCCAGCATTTT. It encodes CASSDRGSIDQPQHF.

The rearrangement links TRBV5-1 to TRBJ1-2, with a tentative D call TRBD1 (5 bases). V gave up 4 bases and J gave up 4 bases, with 11 bases separating them. The CDR3 is 13 residues long. CDR1 and CDR2 from the germline V gene are SGHRS and YFSETQ. CDR3 coding DNA: TGCGCCAGCAGCCGGGGGGTTACCTATGGCTACACCTTC. It yields the protein CASSRGVTYGYTF.

This chain uses TRBV28 with TRBJ1-2; TRBD1 matches 11 bases. With 6 bases clipped from V and 7 bases from J, the junction kept 4 bases outside the gene matches. Germline assignment: CDR1 MDHEN and CDR2 SYDVKM. The CDR3 consists of 13 residues. The CDR3 DNA follows: TGTGCCAGCAGCAGGACAGGGGGCGGTGGCTACACCTTC. Its protein is CASSRTGGGGYTF.

This sequence joins TRBV29-1 and TRBJ1-1; 8 bases line up with TRBD1. J gave up 4 bases and V 6 bases, and 4 bases lay outside the gene matches. This CDR3 has 12 residues. Germline V lookup: CDR1 SQVTM, CDR2 ANQGSEA. The CDR3 is CSVDRGFTEAFF. The CDR3 region has the DNA TGCAGCGTAGACAGGGGCTTCACTGAAGCTTTCTTT.

The chain employs TRBV30 and TRBJ1-5; D gene ambiguous. Trimming shortened V by 5 bases and J by 6 bases, and 11 bases separated the two germline ends. Germline-derived CDR1 and CDR2 are GTSNPN and SVGIG (reference sequence). This CDR3 contains 12 residues. CDR3 bases: TGTGCCTGGGGGTACGGGATTCAGCCCCAGCATTTT. Residues: CAWGYGIQPQHF.

J is TRBJ1-4 and V is TRBV15; D remains ambiguous. CDR1 and CDR2 from the germline V gene are LNHNV and YYDKDF (reference sequence). Trimming took off 5 bases at V and 8 bases at J, with 18 bases between the two ends. The CDR3 is 15 amino acids. This CDR3 reads CATSARRATGEKLFF. CDR3 coding DNA: TGTGCCACCAGCGCCCGAAGGGCAACGGGAGAAAAACTGTTTTTT.

This clone came up once. The gene calls are TRBV7-2 and TRBJ1-4; TRBD1 matches 8 bases. There are 15 residues in the CDR3. J gave up 4 bases and V 4 bases, and 5 bases lay outside the gene matches. Per the germline V gene, CDR1 is SGHTA and CDR2 is FQGNSA. Here the CDR3 reads CASSSQQGVNEKLFF. CDR3 DNA sequence: TGTGCCAGCAGCTCGCAACAGGGGGTTAATGAAAAACTGTTTTTT.